What follows describes a single T cell receptor (beta chain). Antigen unknown. The data belong to a study of T cell repertoires in cytomegalovirus infection. Study as a whole: Researchers turned to recently identified HLA-C-restricted CMV epitopes as well as well-studied HLA-B-restricted ones. In public TCR beta signatures, there were indications of both CMV infection and matching HLA type.

The CDR3 consists of 15 residues. Germline V gene sequence: CDR1 MGHRA, CDR2 YSYEKL. The V gene lost 2 bases and the J gene lost 0 bases, with 10 bases spanning the gap. Study-wide results and caveats: Clonotypes of TCR beta that were HLA-C-restricted and CMV-specific dominated the ex vivo response. Summed public TCR beta family frequency identified CMV carriers bearing the relevant HLA.

TCRdb re-analysed the reads in MiXCR, keeping a single row per CDR3 protein. Of fewer than 150,000 distinct CDR3 sequences in the sample, about 33% are singletons; the top ten hold 41%. The source was CD8+ T cells from cultured PBMCs, collected from culture after CMV antigen stimulation. This sequence was found in a human donor in good health (CMV status not recorded). Some clones in this sample may be carry-over from other donors' samples. The V gene is TRBV4-1, the J gene TRBJ1-1, with D unresolved. CDR3 bases: TGCGCCAGCAGCCAATACCGAATAATGAACACTGAAGCTTTCTTT. It translates to CASSQYRIMNTEAFF.